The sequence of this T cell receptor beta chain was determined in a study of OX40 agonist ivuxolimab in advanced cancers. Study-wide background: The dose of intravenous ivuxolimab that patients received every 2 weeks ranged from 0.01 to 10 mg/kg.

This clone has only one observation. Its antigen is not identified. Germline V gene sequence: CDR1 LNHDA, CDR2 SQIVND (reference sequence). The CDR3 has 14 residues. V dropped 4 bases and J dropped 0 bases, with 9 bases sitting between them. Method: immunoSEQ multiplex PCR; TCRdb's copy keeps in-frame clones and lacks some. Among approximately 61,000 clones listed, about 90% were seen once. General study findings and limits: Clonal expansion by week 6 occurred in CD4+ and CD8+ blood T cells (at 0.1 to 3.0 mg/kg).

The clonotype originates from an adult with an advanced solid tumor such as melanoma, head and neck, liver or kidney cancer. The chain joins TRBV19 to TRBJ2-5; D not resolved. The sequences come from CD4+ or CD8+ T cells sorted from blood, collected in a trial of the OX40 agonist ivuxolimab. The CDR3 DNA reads TGTGCCAGTAGTACTGGACCCAACCAAGAGACCCAGTACTTC. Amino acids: CASSTGPNQETQYF.